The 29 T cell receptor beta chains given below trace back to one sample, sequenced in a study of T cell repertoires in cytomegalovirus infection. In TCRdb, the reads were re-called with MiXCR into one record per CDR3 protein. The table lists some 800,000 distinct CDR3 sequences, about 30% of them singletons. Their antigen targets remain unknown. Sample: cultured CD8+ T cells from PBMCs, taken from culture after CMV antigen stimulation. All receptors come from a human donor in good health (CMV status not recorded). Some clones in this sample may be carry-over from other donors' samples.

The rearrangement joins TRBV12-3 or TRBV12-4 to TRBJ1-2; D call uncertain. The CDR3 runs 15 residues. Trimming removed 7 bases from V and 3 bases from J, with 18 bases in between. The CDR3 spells CASNPTLSLHYGYTF. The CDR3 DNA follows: TGTGCCAGCAATCCGACCCTCTCTTTGCACTATGGCTACACCTTC.

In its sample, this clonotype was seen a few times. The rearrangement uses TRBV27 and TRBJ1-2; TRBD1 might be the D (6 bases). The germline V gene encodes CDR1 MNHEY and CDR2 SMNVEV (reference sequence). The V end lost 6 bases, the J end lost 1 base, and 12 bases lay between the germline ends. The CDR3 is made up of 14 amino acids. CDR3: CASRADRLNYGYTF. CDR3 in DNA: TGTGCCAGCAGGGCAGACAGGCTTAACTATGGCTACACCTTC.

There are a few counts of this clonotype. The CDR3 bases are TGTGCCAGCAGTTTACGGGGGGCGATCTACGAGCAGTACTTC. As protein: CASSLRGAIYEQYF. This chain links TRBV27 with TRBJ2-7; a weak D match, TRBD2 (7 bases). Germline V gene lookup returns CDR1 MNHEY and CDR2 SMNVEV (reference sequence). This CDR3 region has 14 residues. Trimming cost V 2 bases and J 3 bases, with 11 bases left between them.

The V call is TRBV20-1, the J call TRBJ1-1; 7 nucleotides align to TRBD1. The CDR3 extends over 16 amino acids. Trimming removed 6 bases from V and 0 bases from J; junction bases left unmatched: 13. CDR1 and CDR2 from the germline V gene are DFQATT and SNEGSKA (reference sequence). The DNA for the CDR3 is TGCAGTGCCAGGGGAACTCCGGGACAGATGAACACTGAAGCTTTCTTT. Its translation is CSARGTPGQMNTEAFF.

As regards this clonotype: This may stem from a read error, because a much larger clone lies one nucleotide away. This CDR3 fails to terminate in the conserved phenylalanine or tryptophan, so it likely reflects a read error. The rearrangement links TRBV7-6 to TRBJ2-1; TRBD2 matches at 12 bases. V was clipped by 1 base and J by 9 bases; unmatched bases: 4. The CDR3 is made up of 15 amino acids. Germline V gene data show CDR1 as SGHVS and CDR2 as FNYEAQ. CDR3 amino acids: CASSLGLAGGREQFS. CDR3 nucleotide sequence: TGTGCCAGCAGCTTAGGGCTAGCGGGGGGGCGTGAGCAGTTCTCC.

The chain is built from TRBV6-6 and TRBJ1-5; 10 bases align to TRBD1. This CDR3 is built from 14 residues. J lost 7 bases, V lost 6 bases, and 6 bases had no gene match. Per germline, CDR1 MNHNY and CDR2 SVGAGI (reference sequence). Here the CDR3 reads CASSHRDRGQPQHF. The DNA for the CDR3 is TGTGCCAGCAGCCATCGGGACAGGGGACAGCCCCAGCATTTT.

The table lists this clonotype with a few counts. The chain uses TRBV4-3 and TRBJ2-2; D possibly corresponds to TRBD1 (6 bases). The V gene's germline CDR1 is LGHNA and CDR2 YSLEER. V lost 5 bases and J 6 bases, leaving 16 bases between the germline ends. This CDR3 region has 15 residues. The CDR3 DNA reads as TGCGCCAGCAGCGTAGCCAGGGGTTTCGCCGGGGAGCTGTTTTTT. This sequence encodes CASSVARGFAGELFF.

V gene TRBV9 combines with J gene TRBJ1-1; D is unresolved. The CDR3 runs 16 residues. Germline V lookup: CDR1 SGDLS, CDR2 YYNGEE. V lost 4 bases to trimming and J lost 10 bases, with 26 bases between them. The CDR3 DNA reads TGTGCCAGCAGCTTTATTAGCACGGCTCGCAAAGAGGGAGCTTTCTTT. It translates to CASSFISTARKEGAFF. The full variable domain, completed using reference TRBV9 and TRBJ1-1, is DSGVTQTPKHLITATGQRVTLRCSPRSGDLSVYWYQQSLDQGLQFLIQYYNGEERAKGNILERFSAQQFPDLHSELNLSSLELGDSALYFCASSFISTARKEGAFFGQGTRLTVV.

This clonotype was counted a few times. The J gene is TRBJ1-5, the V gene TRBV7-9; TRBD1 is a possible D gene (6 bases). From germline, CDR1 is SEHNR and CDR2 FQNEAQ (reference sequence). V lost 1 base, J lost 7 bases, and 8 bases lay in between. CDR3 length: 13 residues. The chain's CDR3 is CASSLEGEQPQHF. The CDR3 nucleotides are TGTGCCAGCAGCTTAGAGGGGGAACAGCCCCAGCATTTT.

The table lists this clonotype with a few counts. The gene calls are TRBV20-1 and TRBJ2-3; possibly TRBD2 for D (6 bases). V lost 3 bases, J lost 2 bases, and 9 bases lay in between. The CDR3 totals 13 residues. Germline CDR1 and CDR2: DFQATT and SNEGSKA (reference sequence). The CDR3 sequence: CSARDYPTDTQYF. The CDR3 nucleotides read TGCAGTGCTAGGGACTACCCCACAGATACGCAGTATTTT.

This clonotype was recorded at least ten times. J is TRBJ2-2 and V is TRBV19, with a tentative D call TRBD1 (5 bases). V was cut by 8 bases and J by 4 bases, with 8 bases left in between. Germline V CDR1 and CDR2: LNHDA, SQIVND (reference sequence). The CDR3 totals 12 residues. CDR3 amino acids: CASSDSTGELFF. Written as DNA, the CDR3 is TGTGCCAGTTCTGACAGCACCGGGGAGCTGTTTTTT. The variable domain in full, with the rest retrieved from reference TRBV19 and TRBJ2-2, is DGGITQSPKYLFRKEGQNVTLSCEQNLNHDAMYWYRQDPGQGLRLIYYSQIVNDFQKGDIAEGYSVSREKKESFPLTVTSAQKNPTAFYLCASSDSTGELFFGEGSRLTVL.

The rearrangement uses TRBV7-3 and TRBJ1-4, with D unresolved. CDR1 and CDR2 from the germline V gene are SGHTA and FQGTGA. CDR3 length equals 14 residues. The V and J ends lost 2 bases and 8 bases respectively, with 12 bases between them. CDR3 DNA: TGTGCCAGCAGCTTAGAAAGGGTCCTCGAAAAACTGTTTTTT. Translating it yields CASSLERVLEKLFF.

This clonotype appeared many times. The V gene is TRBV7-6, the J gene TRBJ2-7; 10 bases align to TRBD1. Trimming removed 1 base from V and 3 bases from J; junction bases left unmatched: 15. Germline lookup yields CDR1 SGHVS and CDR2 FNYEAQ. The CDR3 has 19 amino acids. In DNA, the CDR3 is TGTGCCAGCAGCTTAGACGAGAGAGGGGCCGGGACAGGGGTCTACGAGCAGTACTTC. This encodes CASSLDERGAGTGVYEQYF.

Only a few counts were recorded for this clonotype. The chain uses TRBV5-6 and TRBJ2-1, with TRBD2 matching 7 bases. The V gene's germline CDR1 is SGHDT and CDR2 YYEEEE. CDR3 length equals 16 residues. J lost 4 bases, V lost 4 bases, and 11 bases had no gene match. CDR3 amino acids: CASSISGVKPYNEQFF. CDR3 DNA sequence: TGTGCCAGCAGCATCAGCGGGGTTAAACCATACAATGAGCAGTTCTTC.

The CDR3 coding sequence is TGTGCCAGCAGCTCAACCCGAGCCACAGGGTTAGCTGGAAACACCATATATTTT. Residues: CASSSTRATGLAGNTIYF. V gene TRBV7-4 combines with J gene TRBJ1-3, with D perhaps TRBD1 (6 bases). Trimming cost V 4 bases and J 2 bases, with 21 bases left between them. The CDR3 totals 18 residues. CDR1 is SGHVT and CDR2 is SQSDAQ in the germline V gene.

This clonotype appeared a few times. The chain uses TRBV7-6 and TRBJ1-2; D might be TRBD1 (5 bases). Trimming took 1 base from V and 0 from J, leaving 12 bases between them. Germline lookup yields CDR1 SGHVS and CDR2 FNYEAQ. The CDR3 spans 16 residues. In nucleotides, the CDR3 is TGTGCCAGCAGCTTAGTTGGGGCAGAACCTAACTATGGCTACACCTTC. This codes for CASSLVGAEPNYGYTF. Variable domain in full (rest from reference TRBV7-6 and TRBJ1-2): GAGVSQSPRYKVTKRGQDVALRCDPISGHVSLYWYRQALGQGPEFLTYFNYEAQQDKSGLPNDRFSAERPEGSISTLTIQRTEQRDSAMYRCASSLVGAEPNYGYTFGSGTRLTVV.

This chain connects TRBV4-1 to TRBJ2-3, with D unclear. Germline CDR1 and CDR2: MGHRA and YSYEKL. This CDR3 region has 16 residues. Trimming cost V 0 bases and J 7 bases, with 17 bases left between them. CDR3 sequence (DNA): TGCGCCAGCAGCCAAGACGCGGAAATCAGTGATTATACGCAGTATTTT. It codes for CASSQDAEISDYTQYF.

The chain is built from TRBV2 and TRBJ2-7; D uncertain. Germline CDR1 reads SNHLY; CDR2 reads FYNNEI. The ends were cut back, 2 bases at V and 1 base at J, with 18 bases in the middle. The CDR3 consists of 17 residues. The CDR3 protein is CASSEMAWVVGSYEQYF. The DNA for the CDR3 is TGTGCCAGCAGTGAAATGGCCTGGGTAGTGGGTTCCTACGAGCAGTACTTC.

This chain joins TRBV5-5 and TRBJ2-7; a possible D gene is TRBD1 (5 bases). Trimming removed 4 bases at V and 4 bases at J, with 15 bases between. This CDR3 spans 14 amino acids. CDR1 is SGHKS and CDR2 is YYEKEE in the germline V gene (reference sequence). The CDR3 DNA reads TGTGCCAGCAGCCCCCGAGTAGGGGTTTACGAGCAGTACTTC. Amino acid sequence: CASSPRVGVYEQYF.

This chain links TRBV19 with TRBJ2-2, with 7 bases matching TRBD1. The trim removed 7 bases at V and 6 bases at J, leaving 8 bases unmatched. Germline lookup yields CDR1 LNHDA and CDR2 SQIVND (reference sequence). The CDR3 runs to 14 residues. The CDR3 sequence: CASMRQGRPGELFF. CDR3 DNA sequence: TGTGCCAGTATGAGACAGGGACGTCCCGGGGAGCTGTTTTTT.

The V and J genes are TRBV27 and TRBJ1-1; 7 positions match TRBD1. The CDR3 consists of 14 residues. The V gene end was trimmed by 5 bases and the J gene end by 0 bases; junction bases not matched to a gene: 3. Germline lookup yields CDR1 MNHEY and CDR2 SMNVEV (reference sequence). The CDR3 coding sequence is TGTGCCAGCAGTATTACAGGGGTGAACACTGAAGCTTTCTTT. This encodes CASSITGVNTEAFF.

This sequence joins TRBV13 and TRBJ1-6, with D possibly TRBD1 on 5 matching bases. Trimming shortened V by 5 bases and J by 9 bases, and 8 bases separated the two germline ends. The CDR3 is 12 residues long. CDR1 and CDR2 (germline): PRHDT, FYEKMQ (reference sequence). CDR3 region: CASSPQGSPLHF. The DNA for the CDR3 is TGTGCCAGCAGCCCGCAGGGTTCACCCCTCCACTTT.

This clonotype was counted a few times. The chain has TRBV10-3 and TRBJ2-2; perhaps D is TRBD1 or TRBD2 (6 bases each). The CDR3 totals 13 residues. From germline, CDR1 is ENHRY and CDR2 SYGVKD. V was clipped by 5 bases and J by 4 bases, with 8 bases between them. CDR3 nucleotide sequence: TGTGCCATCAGTAGGGGGGCCACCGGGGAGCTGTTTTTT. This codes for CAISRGATGELFF.

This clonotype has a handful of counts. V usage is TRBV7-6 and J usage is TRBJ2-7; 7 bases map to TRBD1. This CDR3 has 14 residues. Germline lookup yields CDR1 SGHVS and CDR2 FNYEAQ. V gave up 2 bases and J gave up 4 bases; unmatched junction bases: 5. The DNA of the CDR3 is TGTGCCAGCAGCTTAAGACAGGGTATTTACGAGCAGTACTTC. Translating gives CASSLRQGIYEQYF.

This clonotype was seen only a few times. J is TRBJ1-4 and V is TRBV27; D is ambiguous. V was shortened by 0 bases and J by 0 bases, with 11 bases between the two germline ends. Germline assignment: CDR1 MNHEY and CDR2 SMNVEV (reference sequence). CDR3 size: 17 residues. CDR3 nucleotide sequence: TGTGCCAGCAGTTTATCCGGGCCAGCTGCAACTAATGAAAAACTGTTTTTT. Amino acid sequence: CASSLSGPAATNEKLFF. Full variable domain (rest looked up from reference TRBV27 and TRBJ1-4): EAQVTQNPRYLITVTGKKLTVTCSQNMNHEYMSWYRQDPGLGLRQIYYSMNVEVTDKGDVPEGYKVSRKEKRNFPLILESPSPNQTSLYFCASSLSGPAATNEKLFFGSGTQLSVL.

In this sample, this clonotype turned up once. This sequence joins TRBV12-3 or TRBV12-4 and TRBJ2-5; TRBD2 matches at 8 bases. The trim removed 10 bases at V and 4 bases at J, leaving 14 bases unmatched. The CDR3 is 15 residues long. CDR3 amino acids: CAISPYSGGSETQYF. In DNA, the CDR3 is TGTGCCATCAGCCCTTACAGCGGGGGATCAGAGACCCAGTACTTC.

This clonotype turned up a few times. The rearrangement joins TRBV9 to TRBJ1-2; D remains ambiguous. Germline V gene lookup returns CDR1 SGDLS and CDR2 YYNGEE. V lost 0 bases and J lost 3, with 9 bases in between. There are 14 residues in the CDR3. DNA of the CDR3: TGTGCCAGCAGCGTAGCTAGTGGGGACTATGGCTACACCTTC. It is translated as CASSVASGDYGYTF.

For the CDR3, the DNA is TGCGCCAGCAGCCCCCAGGGGAACTCCTACAATGAGCAGTTCTTC. The encoded protein is CASSPQGNSYNEQFF. The rearrangement uses TRBV4-1 and TRBJ2-1, with D tentatively TRBD1 (6 bases). The CDR3 has 15 amino acids. Trimming cost V 4 bases and J 0 bases, with 10 bases left between them. In germline, CDR1 is MGHRA, CDR2 YSYEKL.

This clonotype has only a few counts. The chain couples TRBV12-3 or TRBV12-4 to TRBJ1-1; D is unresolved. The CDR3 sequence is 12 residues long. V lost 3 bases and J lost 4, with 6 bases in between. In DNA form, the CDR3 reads TGTGCCAGCAGTTTCCCTTTCACTGAAGCTTTCTTT. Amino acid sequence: CASSFPFTEAFF.